This TCR beta chain was captured by sequencing in a study of tissue T cells after allogeneic stem cell transplantation. Study results and limitations: In patients and mice, blood and spleen missed much of tissue repertoire.

To note about this clone: Its target is not known. Gene names refer to mouse genes. The read ends 1 residue shy of where the CDR3 ends; the end is completed using the germline J gene.

Per germline, CDR1 NNHNN and CDR2 SYGAGS (reference sequence). Trimming at V came to 4 bases and at J to 6 bases, leaving 5 bases not matched to a gene. The CDR3 extends over 15 amino acids. Profiling relied on immunoSEQ multiplex PCR, and the TCRdb table lists in-frame clones only, not all of them. The sample shows about 22,000 clones, 55% to 80% of them seen only once. This TCR was recovered from a female BALB/c mouse in good health. The strain's MHC type: H2-d. The sequencing sample was made of spleen. The V gene is TRBV13-2, the J gene TRBJ2-1; 12 positions match TRBD1. This CDR3 is CASGHRDRGRAEQFF. The DNA read from the CDR3 is TGTGCCAGCGGTCACCGGGACAGGGGGCGTGCTGAGCAGTTC.